Listed here are 16 T cell receptor beta chains from one sample, sequenced in a study of control samples from healthy donors and cancer patients. Profiling relied on immunoSEQ multiplex PCR, and the TCRdb table lists in-frame clones only, not all of them. This sample has more than 100,000 clones; more than 80% occur once, and the top ten carry over 2%. The sample consisted of blood. These receptors all come from a young man in good health.

As DNA, the CDR3 is TGTGCCTGGAAATTACAGGGAGGTCAGCCCCAGCATTTT. This translates into CAWKLQGGQPQHF. V and J are TRBV30 and TRBJ1-5, with D possibly being TRBD1 (6 bases). The V gene lost 4 bases and the J gene lost 6 bases, with 13 bases spanning the gap. Germline CDR1 and CDR2: GTSNPN and SVGIG (reference sequence). The CDR3 runs 13 residues.

The gene calls are TRBV5-6 and TRBJ1-2, with D hard to call. The germline gives CDR1 SGHDT, CDR2 YYEEEE. CDR3 length: 12 residues. Trimming took off 5 bases at V and 3 bases at J, with 8 bases between the two ends. CDR3 nucleotide sequence: TGTGCCAGCAGGGGGTTGGACTATGGCTACACCTTC. Translating gives CASRGLDYGYTF.

This rearrangement joins TRBV28 to TRBJ2-5; 7 positions agree with TRBD2. CDR1 MDHEN and CDR2 SYDVKM come from the germline V gene. J gave up 5 bases and V 2 bases, and 11 bases lay outside the gene matches. The CDR3 is 16 residues long. The CDR3 here is CASSLVQSGGAETQYF. The CDR3 DNA reads as TGTGCCAGCAGTTTAGTGCAGTCGGGGGGAGCGGAGACCCAGTACTTC. Based on the CDR3 plus reference TRBV28 and TRBJ2-5, the full variable domain is DVKVTQSSRYLVKRTGEKVFLECVQDMDHENMFWYRQDPGLGLRLIYFSYDVKMKEKGDIPEGYSVSREKKERFSLILESASTNQTSMYLCASSLVQSGGAETQYFGPGTRLLVL.

The V call is TRBV6-5, the J call TRBJ1-1; D not resolved. CDR1 and CDR2 (germline): MNHEY, SVGAGI. This CDR3 is 15 amino acids long. V shed 0 bases and J shed 0 bases, with 8 bases lying between them. CDR3 sequence reads: CASSYSRKMNTEAFF. CDR3 bases: TGTGCCAGCAGTTACTCCCGGAAAATGAACACTGAAGCTTTCTTT.

The count of this clone is one. The chain carries TRBV30 and TRBJ1-1; 7 bases agree with TRBD1. This CDR3 has 15 residues. CDR1 GTSNPN and CDR2 SVGIG come from the germline V gene (reference sequence). CDR3 residues: CAYGPPDRMFTEAFF. The DNA for the CDR3 is TGTGCTTATGGACCCCCGGACAGGATGTTCACTGAAGCTTTCTTT. Using reference TRBV30 and TRBJ1-1 for the parts outside the CDR3, the full variable domain is SQTIHQWPATLVQPVGSPLSLECTVEGTSNPNLYWYRQAAGRGLQLLFYSVGIGQISSEVPQNLSASRPQDRQFILSSKKLLLSDSGFYLCAYGPPDRMFTEAFFGQGTRLTVV.

This chain joins TRBV4-2 and TRBJ1-2; 7 bases fit TRBD1. The V gene's germline CDR1 is LGHNA and CDR2 YNFKEQ. This CDR3 region has 15 residues. Trimming at V came to 0 bases and at J to 8 bases, leaving 9 bases not matched to a gene. CDR3 loop: CASSQESEGAGGYTF. CDR3 sequence (DNA): TGTGCCAGCAGCCAAGAAAGCGAGGGGGCTGGGGGCTACACCTTC.

V is TRBV7-6 and J is TRBJ2-7; 8 positions agree with TRBD1. After removal of 5 bases from V and 3 bases from J, the junction contained 9 bases not matched to a gene. CDR3 size: 15 residues. Germline V CDR1 and CDR2: SGHVS, FNYEAQ. The CDR3 DNA reads TGTGCCAGCAGCCCGGCCAGGGGGCCAGACTACGAGCAGTACTTC. It yields the protein CASSPARGPDYEQYF.

The chain is built from TRBV28 and TRBJ2-7, with 10 bases identical to TRBD1. CDR3 size: 14 residues. The ends lost 7 bases at V and 3 bases at J; junction bases unmatched: 6. Germline V lookup: CDR1 MDHEN, CDR2 SYDVKM. CDR3 sequence (DNA): TGTGCCAGCATCCCGGGACAGGGGAGCTACGAGCAGTACTTC. It is translated as CASIPGQGSYEQYF.

The V and J genes are TRBV5-6 and TRBJ2-2; D unresolved. The V gene's germline CDR1 is SGHDT and CDR2 YYEEEE. The CDR3 consists of 16 residues. V was cut by 5 bases and J by 4 bases, with 18 bases left in between. This CDR3 reads CASRLQSNWGTGELFF. DNA of the CDR3: TGTGCCAGCAGACTCCAATCTAACTGGGGCACCGGGGAGCTGTTTTTT.

V is TRBV7-2 and J is TRBJ1-5; possibly TRBD1 for D (6 bases). This CDR3 is built from 14 residues. V shed 6 bases and J shed 2 bases, with 11 bases lying between them. CDR1 SGHTA and CDR2 FQGNSA come from the germline V gene. The CDR3 loop reads CASSQGGRNQPQHF. DNA for the CDR3: TGTGCCAGCAGTCAAGGGGGGCGCAATCAGCCCCAGCATTTT. Combining the CDR3 with reference TRBV7-2 and TRBJ1-5 gives the whole variable domain GAGVSQSPSNKVTEKGKDVELRCDPISGHTALYWYRQSLGQGLEFLIYFQGNSAPDKSGLPSDRFSAERTGGSVSTLTIQRTQQEDSAVYLCASSQGGRNQPQHFGDGTRLSIL.

J is TRBJ1-4 and V is TRBV24-1, with 8 bases that match TRBD1. V shed 2 bases and J 8 bases; nucleotides not matched to a gene: 6. This CDR3 has 15 amino acids. Germline-derived CDR1 and CDR2 are KGHDR and SFDVKD. CDR3 sequence: CATSDSGQGGEKLFF. The DNA for the CDR3 is TGTGCCACCAGTGATTCCGGACAGGGAGGGGAAAAACTGTTTTTT.

This clone appeared a single time. J is TRBJ2-3 and V is TRBV28; 12 nucleotides match TRBD2. V dropped 2 bases and J dropped 7; count of bases not matched to a gene: 10. CDR1 is MDHEN and CDR2 is SYDVKM in the germline V gene. The CDR3 loop spans 17 amino acids. CDR3 coding DNA: TGTGCCAGCAGTTTACCCCTAGCGGGAGGGCCTTCTAATACGCAGTATTTT. This translates into CASSLPLAGGPSNTQYF. Full variable domain (outside the CDR3, taken from reference TRBV28 and TRBJ2-3): DVKVTQSSRYLVKRTGEKVFLECVQDMDHENMFWYRQDPGLGLRLIYFSYDVKMKEKGDIPEGYSVSREKKERFSLILESASTNQTSMYLCASSLPLAGGPSNTQYFGPGTRLTVL.

J is TRBJ2-1 and V is TRBV19; 11 nucleotides agree with TRBD2. Per the germline V gene, CDR1 is LNHDA and CDR2 is SQIVND (reference sequence). The CDR3 is made up of 15 amino acids. J was trimmed by 4 bases and V by 6 bases; bases with no gene match: 5. As DNA, the CDR3 is TGTGCCAGTAGAGCGACTAGCGGGGCTTACAATGAGCAGTTCTTC. The encoded protein is CASRATSGAYNEQFF.

As concerns this clone: The junction shows a germline mismatch at one end, possibly a read error. The chain uses TRBV7-7 and TRBJ2-2, with 12 bases fitting TRBD2. CDR3 length: 16 residues. Germline V gene sequence: CDR1 SSHAT, CDR2 FNYEAQ (reference sequence). This chain's CDR3 is CASSALAGGDAGELFF. Here the CDR3 DNA reads TGTGCTAGCAGCGCACTAGCGGGAGGTGACGCCGGGGAGCTGTTTTTT.

J is TRBJ2-1 and V is TRBV30; the D gene is possibly TRBD2 (5 bases). This CDR3 has 13 amino acids. In germline, CDR1 is GTSNPN, CDR2 SVGIG (reference sequence). Trimming left V 2 bases short and J 8 bases short, with 13 bases between. The CDR3 spells CAWSPILGDEQFF. The CDR3 DNA is TGTGCCTGGAGTCCCATACTAGGCGATGAGCAGTTCTTC.

V usage is TRBV11-3 and J usage is TRBJ2-7; the D is unclear. Trimming cost V 0 bases and J 4 bases, with 4 bases left between them. The CDR3 is 12 amino acids. The germline V gene encodes CDR1 SGHNT and CDR2 YENEEA. The CDR3 DNA is TGTGCCAGCAGCTTAGATCGGTACGAGCAGTACGTC. Its translation: CASSLDRYEQYV.